This T cell receptor (beta chain) was identified during a study of blood T cell repertoires in COVID-19. At the level of the study: T cells, B-cell-depleted T cells, or PBMCs supplied cDNA or gDNA.

This clone was observed a few times. Authors' processing steps: Amplification of reference gene primers provided the estimated nucleated cell counts. Method: immunoSEQ multiplex PCR; TCRdb's copy keeps in-frame clones and lacks some. V and J calls and clone size are given by that table; D and trimming were obtained from the DNA. The data show around 140,000 clones, around 89% seen once. Germline V CDR1 and CDR2: LGHNA, YSLEER. The trim removed 1 base at V and 4 bases at J, leaving 15 bases unmatched. This CDR3 contains 18 residues. Sequencing used peripheral blood. This chain uses TRBV4-3 with TRBJ2-7; 8 positions match TRBD1. This TCR was sampled from a man over 45 with active or convalescent COVID-19. The CDR3 nucleotides are TGCGCCAGCAGCCAAGCCCACCTGACTAACGGACAGGGTTACGAGCAGTACTTC. Translation: CASSQAHLTNGQGYEQYF.